The following is a T cell receptor beta chain sequence with its context. It was with a sample-barcoded 5' primer and a J-beta primer mix that a second PCR of roughly 6 to 11 cycles was run. TCRdb fed the 5' RACE reads into MiXCR, producing one record per CDR3 protein. The data hold over 700,000 distinct CDR3 sequences, with approximately 55% observed a single time. CDR3 length: 14 residues. CDR1 and CDR2 from the germline V gene are MDHEN and SYDVKM. Between the trimmed V and J ends, which lost 7 bases and 1 base, there was a span of 14 bases. This sample is drawn from a study of blood T cells in healthy people across ages.

The chain joins TRBV28 to TRBJ2-7; possible D gene TRBD2, 5 bases. The sample comprised blood. The origin of this receptor is an elderly man in good health. CDR3 nucleotide sequence: TGTGCCAGCAACAAACGGGGAGCTTCCTACGAGCAGTACTTC. Translated, it gives CASNKRGASYEQYF.